The next 13 T cell receptor beta chains were all read from a single sample in a study of cytomegalovirus exposure and HLA in healthy donors. The data were produced by immunoSEQ multiplex PCR, yet TCRdb's version contains in-frame clones alone and is incomplete. The repertoire holds 70,000 or so clones, with 94% as singletons. The sequenced sample was PBMCs. Source of these receptors: a woman under 30 in good health and CMV-seropositive.

V gene TRBV12-5 combines with J gene TRBJ2-7; 10 bases line up with TRBD1. In germline, CDR1 is LGHNT, CDR2 FRNRAP. The V and J ends lost 0 bases and 4 bases, in that order; junction bases with no gene match: 3. The CDR3 runs 15 residues. The CDR3 region is CASGLVTGGRYEQYF. CDR3 coding DNA: TGTGCTAGTGGTTTGGTGACAGGGGGCAGGTACGAGCAGTACTTC.

This chain joins TRBV25-1 and TRBJ2-2; the match to TRBD2 covers 9 bases. CDR1 MGHDK and CDR2 SYGVNS come from the germline V gene. This CDR3 has 18 residues. Trimming at V came to 5 bases and at J to 4 bases, leaving 14 bases not matched to a gene. The CDR3 nucleotides read TGTGCCAGCAGTTCCCCTTTAGGACTAGCGATGGGCACCGGGGAGCTGTTTTTT. Protein sequence: CASSSPLGLAMGTGELFF.

This chain joins TRBV19 and TRBJ1-5; 8 positions agree with TRBD1. The CDR3 loop spans 16 amino acids. Germline CDR1 reads LNHDA; CDR2 reads SQIVND (reference sequence). V dropped 5 bases and J dropped 6; count of bases not matched to a gene: 12. In DNA, the CDR3 is TGTGCCAGTAGTCTCCCCTCAGGGGGCGAGGGTCAGCCCCAGCATTTT. Its translation is CASSLPSGGEGQPQHF.

The chain has TRBV2 and TRBJ2-1; TRBD1 is a possible D gene (6 bases). There are 16 residues in the CDR3. Germline values: CDR1 SNHLY, CDR2 FYNNEI. Trimming left V 5 bases short and J 8 bases short, with 22 bases between. The CDR3 region has the DNA TGTGCCAGCAGTACTAGGGGGACAACCAGTTTATATGAGCAGTTCTTC. Translation: CASSTRGTTSLYEQFF.

The V call is TRBV2, the J call TRBJ1-2, with D maybe TRBD1 (5 bases). The CDR3 spans 15 residues. The V and J ends lost 6 bases and 5 bases respectively, with 19 bases between them. Germline V gives CDR1 SNHLY, CDR2 FYNNEI. The CDR3 reads CASRVGTGQSYGYTF. The CDR3 DNA reads as TGTGCCAGCAGGGTTGGCACCGGACAAAGTTATGGCTACACCTTC.

The chain has TRBV6-5 and TRBJ1-2; 9 bases fit TRBD1. The CDR3 has 13 residues. Trimming took 5 bases from V and 2 from J; bases not matched to a gene: 0. Germline lookup yields CDR1 MNHEY and CDR2 SVGAGI. CDR3 residues: CASSGQGNYGYTF. The CDR3 region has the DNA TGTGCCAGCAGTGGACAGGGGAACTATGGCTACACCTTC.

This clone has a single count. The chain employs TRBV5-4 and TRBJ2-1; 7 positions match TRBD1. V shed 4 bases and J 0 bases; nucleotides not matched to a gene: 7. Germline CDR1 and CDR2: SGHNT and YYREEE (reference sequence). This CDR3 comprises 16 residues. The CDR3 loop reads CASSPGQTGSYNEQFF. The CDR3 DNA reads TGTGCCAGCAGCCCGGGACAGACTGGCTCCTACAATGAGCAGTTCTTC.

CDR3 bases: TGTGCCAGCAGCTTAGAATGGCGGCTGAACACTGAAGCTTTCTTT. Protein product: CASSLEWRLNTEAFF. The chain recombines TRBV11-3 with TRBJ1-1; D call uncertain. The germline V gene encodes CDR1 SGHNT and CDR2 YENEEA. V was trimmed by 0 bases and J by 0 bases, leaving 8 bases between them. The CDR3 extends over 15 amino acids.

V and J are TRBV19 and TRBJ2-2, with TRBD1 matching 9 bases. Germline V gives CDR1 LNHDA, CDR2 SQIVND (reference sequence). This CDR3 spans 15 amino acids. V lost 5 bases to trimming and J lost 1 base; unmatched junction nucleotides: 2. In nucleotides, the CDR3 is TGTGCCAGTAGTTCGGGACAGGGGAACACCGGGGAGCTGTTTTTT. Protein: CASSSGQGNTGELFF.

The chain uses TRBV6-6 and TRBJ1-3, with D hard to call. There are 13 residues in the CDR3. The V gene lost 6 bases and the J gene lost 4 bases, with 10 bases spanning the gap. Per the germline V gene, CDR1 is MNHNY and CDR2 is SVGAGI (reference sequence). In DNA form, the CDR3 reads TGTGCCAGCAGAAATCGACAAGGAAACACCATATATTTT. Translating gives CASRNRQGNTIYF.

The V and J genes are TRBV5-4 and TRBJ1-2; D possibly corresponds to TRBD1 (5 bases). Germline CDR1 reads SGHNT; CDR2 reads YYREEE (reference sequence). This CDR3 spans 16 amino acids. V lost 4 bases to trimming and J lost 0 bases, with 16 bases between them. The CDR3 bases are TGTGCCAGCAGCCCCGGGACGGAGGGAACTAACTATGGCTACACCTTC. It yields the protein CASSPGTEGTNYGYTF.

The chain couples TRBV4-1 to TRBJ2-1, with D unclear. V dropped 8 bases and J dropped 4 bases, with 15 bases sitting between them. The germline CDR1 and CDR2 sequences are MGHRA and YSYEKL. The length of the CDR3 is 14 residues. CDR3: CASGIVGGYNEQFF. CDR3 nucleotides: TGCGCCAGCGGAATTGTTGGCGGTTACAATGAGCAGTTCTTC.

There are a few counts of this clone. The chain carries TRBV19 and TRBJ2-6; 7 bases map to TRBD1. CDR3 size: 15 residues. From germline, CDR1 is LNHDA and CDR2 SQIVND (reference sequence). Losses at the gene ends were 3 bases for V and 2 bases for J; bases not matched to a gene: 1. This chain's CDR3 is CASSMTGPGANVLTF. The CDR3, as DNA: TGTGCCAGTAGTATGACAGGGCCTGGGGCCAACGTCCTGACTTTC.